This entry lists 27 T cell receptor beta chains sequenced from one sample in a study of cytomegalovirus exposure and HLA in healthy donors (dated by TCRdb to about 2017). The library was produced with the immunoSEQ multiplex PCR assay. For the multiplex PCR, a mixture combining 60 forward primers for TCR Vbeta segments and 13 reverse primers for TCR Jbeta segments was used. The immuneACCESS repertoire file appears here via TCRdb, limited to in-frame rearrangements. These files lack a portion of the clones; in checked studies, under half of the deficit traces to unresolved V genes, and the cause of the others is not known. The sample table holds approximately 300,000 clones, of which roughly 86% were seen once. Of the sample, 1.5% to 2.5% falls within the top ten clones. Sequencing used PBMCs. The receptors come from a woman between 35 and 50 years old in good health and CMV-seropositive.

V is TRBV5-6 and J is TRBJ2-3; 12 positions agree with TRBD2. There are 16 residues in the CDR3. In germline, CDR1 is SGHDT, CDR2 YYEEEE. With 5 bases clipped from V and 2 bases from J, the junction kept 6 bases outside the gene matches. The CDR3 protein is CASRPGLAGNTDTQYF. Written as DNA, the CDR3 is TGTGCCAGCAGACCGGGACTAGCGGGTAACACAGATACGCAGTATTTT.

This clone came up once. This CDR3 is CASSLPGGLAKNIQYF. For the CDR3, the DNA is TGTGCCAGCAGCTTACCAGGGGGCCTGGCCAAAAACATTCAGTACTTC. The chain carries TRBV7-2 and TRBJ2-4; TRBD1 matches 8 bases. J gave up 1 base and V 2 bases, and 4 bases lay outside the gene matches. Germline V gives CDR1 SGHTA, CDR2 FQGNSA. This CDR3 has 16 amino acids.

This clone turned up a few times. This chain links TRBV29-1 with TRBJ1-1, with D maybe TRBD1 (5 bases). This CDR3 is built from 12 residues. The germline gives CDR1 SQVTM, CDR2 ANQGSEA. With 7 bases removed from V and 6 bases from J, the gap between germline ends came to 15 bases. The CDR3 coding sequence is TGCAGCGCAAATCGGGACTTCTCTGAAGCTTTCTTT. This translates into CSANRDFSEAFF.

This sequence joins TRBV6-5 and TRBJ1-2, with no clear D. The V gene's germline CDR1 is MNHEY and CDR2 SVGAGI. The CDR3 is made up of 15 amino acids. V was cut by 5 bases and J by 2 bases, with 15 bases left in between. CDR3 DNA: TGTGCCAGCAGTACTTCCCGCGGGGTCAACTATGGCTACACCTTC. It encodes CASSTSRGVNYGYTF.

The chain uses TRBV7-2 and TRBJ2-2; D may be TRBD1 (5 bases). CDR1 and CDR2 (germline): SGHTA, FQGNSA. Trimming removed 1 base from V and 3 bases from J, with 12 bases in between. The CDR3 extends over 16 amino acids. The CDR3 bases are TGTGCCAGCAGCTTAGAGATGCAGGGCTACACCGGGGAGCTGTTTTTT. Residues: CASSLEMQGYTGELFF. The whole variable domain, filled in from reference TRBV7-2 and TRBJ2-2, reads GAGVSQSPSNKVTEKGKDVELRCDPISGHTALYWYRQSLGQGLEFLIYFQGNSAPDKSGLPSDRFSAERTGGSVSTLTIQRTQQEDSAVYLCASSLEMQGYTGELFFGEGSRLTVL.

The J gene is TRBJ2-1, the V gene TRBV11-3; D is perhaps TRBD2 (5 bases). Trimming removed 3 bases from V and 3 bases from J, with 15 bases in between. The germline V gene encodes CDR1 SGHNT and CDR2 YENEEA. This CDR3 spans 16 amino acids. The CDR3 coding sequence is TGTGCCAGCAGCTTGAGGGTGACAACCTACTACAATGAGCAGTTCTTC. This codes for CASSLRVTTYYNEQFF.

The rearrangement uses TRBV7-6 and TRBJ2-5; TRBD1 matches 7 bases. Germline assignment: CDR1 SGHVS and CDR2 FNYEAQ. The CDR3 has 13 amino acids. J gave up 7 bases and V 5 bases, and 7 bases lay outside the gene matches. Here the CDR3 DNA reads TGTGCCAGCAGCATCACAGGGGATGGGACCCAGTACTTC. Translation gives CASSITGDGTQYF.

The gene calls are TRBV14 and TRBJ2-7; 15 bases match TRBD2. This CDR3 region has 18 residues. The V gene end was trimmed by 3 bases and the J gene end by 7 bases; junction bases not matched to a gene: 13. From germline, CDR1 is SGHDN and CDR2 FVKESK. The CDR3 DNA reads TGTGCCAGCAGCCATGTAACCGGGACTAGCGGGAGGCCTGGGGAGCAGTACTTC. The encoded protein is CASSHVTGTSGRPGEQYF.

This sequence joins TRBV30 and TRBJ1-2, with TRBD1 matching 7 bases. The CDR3 loop spans 15 amino acids. V lost 2 bases, J lost 7 bases, and 13 bases stayed unmatched. CDR1 and CDR2 from the germline V gene are GTSNPN and SVGIG (reference sequence). The chain's CDR3 is CAWSKKQGTVGGYTF. The CDR3 region has the DNA TGTGCCTGGAGTAAAAAACAGGGGACTGTGGGTGGCTACACCTTC.

The chain has TRBV30 and TRBJ2-7, with 8 bases identical to TRBD1. J gave up 4 bases and V 3 bases, and 5 bases lay outside the gene matches. The germline V gene encodes CDR1 GTSNPN and CDR2 SVGIG (reference sequence). The CDR3 contains 13 residues. CDR3 DNA sequence: TGTGCCTGGAGGAGGACAGGGTTTTACGAGCAGTACTTC. Its translation: CAWRRTGFYEQYF.

The genes are TRBV4-3 and TRBJ2-3, with 12 nucleotides matching TRBD2. CDR1 is LGHNA and CDR2 is YSLEER in the germline V gene. V shed 4 bases, J shed 2 bases, and the junction held 7 bases outside the gene matches. The length of the CDR3 is 17 residues. For the CDR3, the DNA is TGCGCCAGCAGCCCCCGGACTAGCGGGGCAGTCACAGATACGCAGTATTTT. Its protein product is CASSPRTSGAVTDTQYF.

The CDR3 coding sequence is TGCGCCAGCAGCCGGGACAGGAGCTCCTACGAGCAGTACTTC. Translating it yields CASSRDRSSYEQYF. V gene TRBV5-1 combines with J gene TRBJ2-7; TRBD1 matches at 8 bases. The V and J ends lost 4 bases and 0 bases, in that order; junction bases with no gene match: 3. Germline values: CDR1 SGHRS, CDR2 YFSETQ. CDR3 length equals 14 residues.

This sequence joins TRBV6-5 and TRBJ2-7; 10 bases match TRBD1. The germline V gene has CDR1 MNHEY and CDR2 SVGAGI. The CDR3 is 15 residues long. V was clipped by 6 bases and J by 3 bases; unmatched bases: 8. The CDR3 nucleotides are TGTGCCAGCAGCACAACGACAGGGGGCGGCTACGAGCAGTACTTC. Protein product: CASSTTTGGGYEQYF.

The chain links TRBV27 to TRBJ2-5; possible D gene TRBD2, 6 bases. Germline lookup yields CDR1 MNHEY and CDR2 SMNVEV (reference sequence). V dropped 5 bases and J dropped 2 bases, with 15 bases sitting between them. The CDR3 runs to 15 residues. The CDR3 loop reads CASSHLGGLQETQYF. CDR3 DNA: TGTGCCAGCAGTCACCTGGGGGGACTGCAAGAGACCCAGTACTTC.

This clone was counted between two and nine times. The V gene is TRBV4-3, the J gene TRBJ2-7; 7 nucleotides line up with TRBD1. V dropped 0 bases and J dropped 4; count of bases not matched to a gene: 6. Germline assignment: CDR1 LGHNA and CDR2 YSLEER. The CDR3 runs 15 residues. CDR3 region: CASSQEDRPAYEQYF. CDR3 DNA: TGCGCCAGCAGCCAAGAGGACAGGCCCGCTTACGAGCAGTACTTC.

The chain combines TRBV28 with TRBJ2-5, with D maybe TRBD2 (6 bases). Germline V gene lookup returns CDR1 MDHEN and CDR2 SYDVKM. Deletions cut 8 bases from V and 1 base from J, with 14 bases between. The CDR3 is 14 amino acids. CDR3 region: CASVRAGSQETQYF. The CDR3 coding sequence is TGTGCCAGCGTGAGAGCGGGCTCCCAAGAGACCCAGTACTTC.

The chain has TRBV7-2 and TRBJ2-2; TRBD1 matches at 10 bases. This CDR3 comprises 19 residues. Per germline, CDR1 SGHTA and CDR2 FQGNSA. V lost 5 bases, J lost 6 bases, and 18 bases stayed unmatched. The CDR3 region is CASSKTRQGALLVAGELFF. The DNA for the CDR3 is TGTGCCAGCAGCAAAACGAGACAGGGGGCCCTCTTAGTAGCCGGGGAGCTGTTTTTT.

This clone was observed once. CDR3 bases: TGTGCCAGCAGGGCTCAAGGAGCAACTAATGAAAAACTGTTTTTT. Residues: CASRAQGATNEKLFF. The chain links TRBV7-2 to TRBJ1-4; D is ambiguous. This CDR3 region has 15 residues. Deletions cut 6 bases from V and 0 bases from J, with 11 bases between. CDR1 and CDR2 (germline): SGHTA, FQGNSA.

Of note for this clone: This sample also contains other DNA sequences that code for the same CDR3. V and J are TRBV6-1 and TRBJ1-5, with 10 bases lining up with TRBD1. Germline V CDR1 and CDR2: MNHNS, SASEGT. V trimming: 3 bases; J trimming: 2 bases; junction bases outside the gene matches: 1. This CDR3 spans 15 amino acids. This CDR3 reads CASSEGQGRNQPQHF. Here the CDR3 DNA reads TGTGCCAGCAGTGAGGGACAGGGGCGCAATCAGCCCCAGCATTTT.

This sequence joins TRBV7-2 and TRBJ2-7; TRBD1 agrees at 11 bases. With V trimmed by 0 bases and J by 5 bases, 6 bases remained unmatched. The CDR3 contains 16 residues. Germline V gives CDR1 SGHTA, CDR2 FQGNSA. The CDR3 DNA reads as TGTGCCAGCAGCTTAGCGAAGGACAGGGGGCCTAACGAGCAGTACTTC. Amino acids: CASSLAKDRGPNEQYF.

The gene calls are TRBV5-1 and TRBJ1-4; 9 bases agree with TRBD1. The V segment lost 8 bases and the J segment 4 bases; nucleotides outside the gene matches: 6. CDR1 SGHRS and CDR2 YFSETQ come from the germline V gene. The CDR3 loop spans 14 amino acids. CDR3 sequence (DNA): TGCGCCAGTCGGACAGGGGCCCTTAATGAAAAACTGTTTTTT. This gives the protein CASRTGALNEKLFF.

This chain uses TRBV9 with TRBJ2-1; TRBD2 matches 9 bases. Germline CDR1 is SGDLS and CDR2 is YYNGEE. Losses at the gene ends were 0 bases for V and 9 bases for J; bases not matched to a gene: 4. CDR3 length: 14 amino acids. The CDR3 DNA sequence: TGTGCCAGCAGCGTAGTTGATAGCGGGGGTGAGCAGTTCTTC. The encoded protein is CASSVVDSGGEQFF. Looking up the rest from reference TRBV9 and TRBJ2-1 gives the full variable domain: DSGVTQTPKHLITATGQRVTLRCSPRSGDLSVYWYQQSLDQGLQFLIQYYNGEERAKGNILERFSAQQFPDLHSELNLSSLELGDSALYFCASSVVDSGGEQFFGPGTRLTVL.

The CDR3 reads CASISTGRGGNTIYF. The CDR3 nucleotides read TGTGCCAGCATCTCGACAGGGCGAGGTGGAAACACCATATATTTT. The chain employs TRBV11-2 and TRBJ1-3, with 7 bases lining up with TRBD1. The J segment lost 3 bases and the V segment lost 7 bases, leaving 9 bases of the junction unmatched. The CDR3 extends over 15 amino acids. Germline V gives CDR1 SGHAT, CDR2 FQNNGV.

The V call is TRBV9, the J call TRBJ2-7, with 11 bases that match TRBD2. CDR3 length: 16 amino acids. From germline, CDR1 is SGDLS and CDR2 YYNGEE. The V gene end was trimmed by 3 bases and the J gene end by 4 bases; junction bases not matched to a gene: 9. The chain's CDR3 is CASSAGSGLAVYEQYF. CDR3 nucleotides: TGTGCCAGCAGCGCGGGGTCGGGACTAGCGGTATACGAGCAGTACTTC.

J is TRBJ1-1 and V is TRBV19, with a possible D match to TRBD1 (6 bases). The V and J ends lost 5 bases and 11 bases respectively, with 15 bases between them. The V gene's germline CDR1 is LNHDA and CDR2 SQIVND (reference sequence). The CDR3 is 12 amino acids. The CDR3 loop reads CASSARMGAAFF. CDR3 DNA sequence: TGTGCCAGTAGTGCCCGCATGGGGGCCGCTTTCTTT.

The chain joins TRBV25-1 to TRBJ2-7, with 7 positions matching TRBD1. The CDR3 sequence is 14 residues long. J gave up 3 bases and V 4 bases, and 6 bases lay outside the gene matches. CDR1 is MGHDK, CDR2 SYGVNS, per germline. The CDR3, as DNA: TGTGCCAGCAGTGCCCCGGGACAGTACTACGAGCAGTACTTC. It translates to CASSAPGQYYEQYF.

The chain joins TRBV18 to TRBJ2-7, with 9 bases fitting TRBD1. With 5 bases clipped from V and 4 bases from J, the junction kept 12 bases outside the gene matches. The CDR3 length is 16 residues. CDR1 is KGHSH, CDR2 LQKENI, per germline. CDR3 nucleotides: TGTGCCAGCTCAAGTGCCGGGACAGGGTCCCGATACGAGCAGTACTTC. This gives the protein CASSSAGTGSRYEQYF.